Given below is one T cell receptor (beta chain) in context. This clone was picked up one time. Its target antigen remains unknown. Base qualities were left out, and no much larger clone turns up one base away. This specimen belongs to a study of blood T cell repertoires in COVID-19 (dated by TCRdb to about 2020). Background for the entire study: Collaborator samples came from the United States, Italy and Spain and covered acute and convalescent phases of COVID-19. The material from the prospective study consisted of cDNA or gDNA derived from T cells, B-cell-depleted T cells, or PBMCs. The dataset comprised deeply sampled blood TCRbeta repertoires from subjects exposed to, actively infected with, or recovered from COVID-19. The repertoires were released in a freely available public database intended as a resource for research on the immune response to SARS-CoV-2. The samples were drawn from two sources: the first 160 participants of the ongoing ImmuneRACE study, and about 1,300 subjects contributed by 6 global collaborators. Sample metadata almost always included a de-identified subject ID, COVID-19 status, age in years and sex. Where available, HLA class I and class II types were obtained from metadata supplied by the sample provider rather than from assay-based typing.

On the study overall, not on this receptor specifically: How much clinical and demographic metadata was included differed by source and by participant, and the metadata was provided uncurated.

TCRbeta CDR3 regions were amplified from genomic DNA by means of the immunoSEQ Assay, a bias-controlled multiplex PCR. As for the authors' bioinformatics: Within the assay, amplification of reference gene primers was used to estimate how many nucleated cells each sample contained. Sequence reads were collapsed and filtered to measure the absolute abundance of every unique TCRbeta CDR3 rearrangement. For each sample, productive Simpson clonality was calculated as the square root of Simpson's diversity index across productive rearrangements. Drawn from immuneACCESS, this table holds only the in-frame rearrangements with V and J called that TCRdb kept. Clones are partly lost; checked studies trace under half to an unresolved V gene and leave the rest unexplained. The V and J calls and clone size were taken over from that table, and D and trimming were inferred from the DNA. This sample comprises 400,000 to 450,000 clones, roughly nine tenths of them detected only once. Together, the top ten hold around 1.1% of the sample.

Participants in the prospective study were enrolled through a virtual design, were aged roughly 18 to 100 years, and lived in roughly 25 United States geographic areas. In the prospective study, cohorts were assigned on the basis of participant-reported clinical history obtained from a screening survey and a study questionnaire. For ImmuneRACE Cohort 3, a participant was defined as recovered based on two consecutive negative NP/OP PCR tests, clearance by a healthcare professional, or resolution of symptoms. In the prospective study, whole blood, serum and a nasopharyngeal or oropharyngeal swab were collected from each participant by mobile phlebotomists. Prospective study participants could optionally give additional blood draws and questionnaires over an approximately two-month period. Prospective study blood samples were shipped either frozen or at room temperature before DNA extraction. CDR1 and CDR2, per the germline V gene (reference sequence), are SEHNR and FQNEAQ. Trimming removed 5 bases from V and 10 bases from J, leaving 20 bases between the germline ends. The CDR3 numbers 14 residues from cysteine through phenylalanine. Just the 42-base CDR3 DNA is kept, in frame starting at base 1.

Sequencing input: PBMCs or T cells enriched from blood (not recorded which). The receptor chain draws on TRBV7-9 and TRBJ1-1; matching of 5 bases hints at TRBD1 as the D gene. The origin of this receptor is a man between 25 and 39 years old who had recovered from COVID-19. At the DNA level, the sequence is TGTGCCAGCAGCCTTTCCTCGGGACTGGCACGAGCTTTCTTT. Translation gives CASSLSSGLARAFF.